The clone carrying this T cell receptor beta chain occurred once. Its antigen is still unknown. The authors divided CD4+ cells into CD45RA+ naive and CD45RA-negative memory subsets. TCRdb's copy holds only in-frame clones and misses some; the assay was immunoSEQ multiplex PCR. The sample yields roughly 2.4 million clones, approximately 96% seen once. The data were obtained in a study of shared clonotypes between healthy human individuals. For the study at large: There were three CD4 naive, three CD4 memory, two CD8 naive and one CD8 memory plates per donor.

This CDR3 is built from 12 residues. Trimming took 1 base from V and 8 from J, leaving 11 bases between them. Looked up from germline, CDR1 is GTSNPN and CDR2 is SVGIG (reference sequence). Findings and caveats of the study: Relative to clonotypes present in all four donors, those not shared had lower generation probabilities. Naive CD4 clonotypes were shared across a few donors at 4% to 5%.

The chain employs TRBV30 and TRBJ1-2, with no clear D. The sequence was collected from a man aged 18 to 29 in good health. Sequencing input: naive CD4+ T cells sorted from blood. Subset specified: CD45RA+ positively selected. CDR3 nucleotide sequence: TGTGCCTGGAGTGGGGTGAGAGGAGGCTACACCTTC. Residues: CAWSGVRGGYTF.